A single sample gave rise to the 26 T cell receptor beta chains below, sequenced in a study of blood T cell repertoires in COVID-19. Data came from immunoSEQ multiplex PCR; TCRdb stores just in-frame clones and leaves some out. The sample includes more than 140,000 clones, about 85% of them seen just once. Source material: peripheral blood. The receptors originated from a human donor in a cohort sampled during active COVID-19.

The chain links TRBV12-3 or TRBV12-4 to TRBJ2-1, with D perhaps matching TRBD2 (6 bases). Trimming took 7 bases from V and 12 from J, leaving 19 bases between them. The CDR3 runs 13 residues. Here the CDR3 reads CASTILPYSGQFF. In DNA, the CDR3 is TGTGCCAGCACCATCCTCCCTTATAGCGGGCAGTTCTTC.

The chain recombines TRBV7-8 with TRBJ2-3; D perhaps matches TRBD1 (5 bases). The CDR3 length is 14 residues. CDR1 and CDR2 (germline): SGHVS, FQNEAQ. Deletions cut 5 bases from V and 2 bases from J, with 11 bases between. The CDR3, as DNA: TGTGCCAGCAGCCCACAGGTACTCACAGATACGCAGTATTTT. This encodes CASSPQVLTDTQYF.

J is TRBJ2-1 and V is TRBV7-9; D is perhaps TRBD1 (6 bases). The CDR3 is 16 amino acids. Germline V gene lookup returns CDR1 SEHNR and CDR2 FQNEAQ (reference sequence). V was pared by 5 bases and J by 5 bases, with 19 bases between. The DNA for the CDR3 is TGTGCCAGCAGCCCCTGGGGGCCGGGGAAGAACAATGAGCAGTTCTTC. Translating gives CASSPWGPGKNNEQFF.

The J gene is TRBJ1-1, the V gene TRBV19; D is unclear. Germline V lookup: CDR1 LNHDA, CDR2 SQIVND (reference sequence). The CDR3 length is 14 residues. V gave up 2 bases and J gave up 3 bases, with 10 bases separating them. The CDR3 reads CASSIRGPDTEAFF. CDR3 coding DNA: TGTGCCAGTAGTATACGAGGGCCTGACACTGAAGCTTTCTTT.

This clone was seen many times. The chain uses TRBV7-9 and TRBJ2-7; a weak D match, TRBD2 (6 bases). CDR1 and CDR2 (germline): SEHNR, FQNEAQ (reference sequence). This CDR3 region has 12 residues. Trimming removed 4 bases at V and 9 bases at J, with 13 bases between. CDR3: CASSSGLRGQYF. DNA of the CDR3: TGTGCCAGCAGCTCGGGACTCCGCGGGCAGTACTTC.

The gene calls are TRBV7-3 and TRBJ2-7; D gene ambiguous. CDR3 size: 15 residues. Germline CDR1 and CDR2: SGHTA and FQGTGA. The V end was cut by 5 bases, the J end by 5 bases, with 19 bases between. CDR3 nucleotides: TGTGCCAGCAGCGGCCTGGCCGCCTTCTTAAACGAGCAGTACTTC. Translation gives CASSGLAAFLNEQYF.

This clone was observed a single time. The genes are TRBV3-1 (or the pseudogene TRBV3-2) and TRBJ2-2; D call uncertain. Germline V gives CDR1 LGHDT, CDR2 YNNKEL (reference sequence). The CDR3 has 13 residues. V lost 4 bases and J 5 bases, leaving 8 bases between the germline ends. The CDR3 reads CASSLSVTGELFF. CDR3 nucleotides: TGTGCCAGCAGCCTTAGTGTGACCGGGGAGCTGTTTTTT.

The chain has TRBV2 and TRBJ2-1, with D possibly matching TRBD2 (7 bases). V gave up 6 bases and J gave up 4 bases, with 22 bases separating them. CDR1 SNHLY and CDR2 FYNNEI come from the germline V gene. The CDR3 is 17 residues long. The CDR3 DNA is TGTGCCAGCAGATTTAGGGGGGGCGGGAACTCTTACAATGAGCAGTTCTTC. Encoded protein: CASRFRGGGNSYNEQFF.

This clone was recorded once. CDR3 residues: CASSEVYSGEAFF. CDR3 DNA: TGTGCCAGCAGTGAAGTGTACTCAGGGGAAGCTTTCTTT. This chain connects TRBV2 to TRBJ1-1, with D maybe TRBD1 (5 bases). V lost 1 base to trimming and J lost 8 bases, with 11 bases between them. The CDR3 runs to 13 residues. Germline V lookup: CDR1 SNHLY, CDR2 FYNNEI.

The gene calls are TRBV9 and TRBJ1-1, with D possibly matching TRBD1 (5 bases). This CDR3 has 16 residues. Trimming removed 0 bases from V and 1 base from J, with 13 bases in between. The germline CDR1 and CDR2 sequences are SGDLS and YYNGEE. The CDR3: CASSVGVGQGNTEAFF. The DNA for the CDR3 is TGTGCCAGCAGCGTAGGGGTGGGGCAGGGGAACACTGAAGCTTTCTTT.

With respect to this clone: Other nucleotide sequences in the sample specify the same CDR3. J is TRBJ1-1 and V is TRBV9; D might be TRBD1 (5 bases). The CDR3 consists of 15 residues. Trimming pared 0 bases from V and 2 bases from J, leaving 11 bases between. CDR1 is SGDLS and CDR2 is YYNGEE in the germline V gene. The CDR3 DNA sequence: TGTGCCAGCAGCGTAGACCCAGGGCGTAACACTGAAGCTTTCTTT. Protein product: CASSVDPGRNTEAFF.

This chain joins TRBV25-1 and TRBJ1-3; TRBD1 might be the D (6 bases). Germline values: CDR1 MGHDK, CDR2 SYGVNS. Trimming took 6 bases from V and 1 from J, leaving 10 bases between them. CDR3 length: 14 residues. The DNA of the CDR3 is TGTGCCAGCAGGGACAGATATTCTGGAAACACCATATATTTT. Its translation: CASRDRYSGNTIYF.

The rearrangement uses TRBV19 and TRBJ2-3; perhaps TRBD2 as D (6 bases). This CDR3 is 15 amino acids long. Germline lookup yields CDR1 LNHDA and CDR2 SQIVND (reference sequence). Trimming shortened V by 6 bases and J by 6 bases, and 19 bases separated the two germline ends. DNA for the CDR3: TGTGCCAGTAGGGGCCAGGCGGGGATGGCGGATACGCAGTATTTT. It codes for CASRGQAGMADTQYF.

This sequence joins TRBV3-1 (or the pseudogene TRBV3-2) and TRBJ1-5; the D gene is possibly TRBD1 (6 bases). CDR3 size: 14 residues. Germline V gene data show CDR1 as LGHDT and CDR2 as YNNKEL (reference sequence). Trimming stripped 3 bases from V and 2 bases from J, with 8 bases between. The CDR3 region is CASSHGQRNQPQHF. DNA for the CDR3: TGTGCCAGCAGCCATGGACAGCGCAATCAGCCCCAGCATTTT.

The chain joins TRBV5-1 to TRBJ2-1; D is perhaps TRBD2 (6 bases). Germline lookup yields CDR1 SGHRS and CDR2 YFSETQ. The CDR3 length is 15 residues. Trimming took off 0 bases at V and 4 bases at J, with 11 bases between the two ends. CDR3 in DNA: TGCGCCAGCAGCTTGGCTGGGGAGGATTACAATGAGCAGTTCTTC. It yields the protein CASSLAGEDYNEQFF.

This clone was seen a few times. The chain couples TRBV13 to TRBJ2-7; 10 positions agree with TRBD2. CDR3 length: 16 residues. J lost 2 bases, V lost 5 bases, and 9 bases had no gene match. In germline, CDR1 is PRHDT, CDR2 FYEKMQ (reference sequence). Here the CDR3 reads CASSKKGLARAYEQYF. The DNA of the CDR3 is TGTGCCAGCAGCAAAAAGGGACTAGCGAGGGCCTACGAGCAGTACTTC.

The V call is TRBV5-1, the J call TRBJ2-3; D is ambiguous. The V gene lost 0 bases and the J gene lost 3 bases, with 14 bases spanning the gap. The CDR3 contains 16 residues. Germline CDR1 SGHRS, CDR2 YFSETQ. The CDR3 loop reads CASSLGVASGTDTQYF. CDR3 nucleotide sequence: TGCGCCAGCAGCTTGGGGGTGGCCTCAGGTACAGATACGCAGTATTTT.

There are many counts of this clone. The rearrangement uses TRBV28 and TRBJ1-6, with 9 bases that match TRBD1. There are 14 residues in the CDR3. Trimming at V came to 8 bases and at J to 10 bases, leaving 9 bases not matched to a gene. The germline V gene has CDR1 MDHEN and CDR2 SYDVKM. The CDR3 DNA reads TGTGCCAGCCGGTGGACAGGGGAGAGATCACCCCTCCACTTT. Translation: CASRWTGERSPLHF.

The chain links TRBV4-1 to TRBJ2-1; 10 bases fit TRBD1. The germline V gene has CDR1 MGHRA and CDR2 YSYEKL. Trimming took 4 bases from V and 7 from J; bases not matched to a gene: 7. The CDR3 consists of 15 residues. DNA of the CDR3: TGCGCCAGCAGCCCGGGACAGGGGCCCGGGAATGAGCAGTTCTTC. It yields the protein CASSPGQGPGNEQFF.

This chain connects TRBV11-2 to TRBJ2-6; D might be TRBD2 (5 bases). Germline loops: CDR1 SGHAT, CDR2 FQNNGV. V was trimmed by 6 bases and J by 2 bases, leaving 11 bases between them. CDR3 length: 15 amino acids. Written as DNA, the CDR3 is TGTGCCAGCAGGCCCTCGCGGGCTGGGGCCAACGTCCTGACTTTC. Translated, it gives CASRPSRAGANVLTF.

This clone appeared once. The chain uses TRBV9 and TRBJ2-3; D remains unclear. Trimming removed 2 bases at V and 0 bases at J, with 10 bases between. This CDR3 spans 15 amino acids. CDR1 and CDR2 (germline): SGDLS, YYNGEE. As DNA, the CDR3 is TGTGCCAGCAGCGTTCGCGACTCTAGCACAGATACGCAGTATTTT. Its protein product is CASSVRDSSTDTQYF.

This sequence joins TRBV7-9 and TRBJ2-2, with TRBD2 as a possible D gene (6 bases). Trimming shortened V by 2 bases and J by 5 bases, and 18 bases separated the two germline ends. CDR1 and CDR2 from the germline V gene are SEHNR and FQNEAQ (reference sequence). This CDR3 has 17 residues. The CDR3 region is CASSLTGGGRLTGELFF. The DNA of the CDR3 is TGTGCCAGCAGCTTAACGGGTGGAGGGAGATTGACCGGGGAGCTGTTTTTT.

This clone occurred a few times. The rearrangement links TRBV30 to TRBJ1-1; D gene ambiguous. In germline, CDR1 is GTSNPN, CDR2 SVGIG (reference sequence). The CDR3 sequence is 12 residues long. V was cut by 5 bases and J by 1 base, with 8 bases left in between. DNA of the CDR3: TGTGCCTGGGCCCAGGAGAACACTGAAGCTTTCTTT. This sequence encodes CAWAQENTEAFF.

This clone has only one observation. The DNA of the CDR3 is TGCGCCAGTAACTCGGAGCAGTACTTC. This translates into CASNSEQYF. The chain couples TRBV10-1 to TRBJ2-7, with D hard to call. Trimming stripped 9 bases from V and 7 bases from J, with 7 bases between. The CDR3 runs 9 residues. The germline CDR1 and CDR2 sequences are WNHNN and SYGVQD (reference sequence).

The chain recombines TRBV10-2 with TRBJ2-1; TRBD2 matches at 11 bases. J was trimmed by 13 bases and V by 2 bases; bases with no gene match: 4. Germline CDR1 and CDR2: WSHSY and SAAADI. The CDR3 has 13 amino acids. CDR3 DNA: TGCGCCAGCAGTGAGACTAGCGGGAGTTATCAGTTCTTC. Protein sequence: CASSETSGSYQFF.

This clone was counted only a few times. The chain links TRBV7-3 to TRBJ2-1; D perhaps matches TRBD2 (5 bases). The germline V gene encodes CDR1 SGHTA and CDR2 FQGTGA. The CDR3 is made up of 13 amino acids. Trimming took off 4 bases at V and 7 bases at J, with 11 bases between the two ends. The CDR3 sequence: CASSSGRGNEQFF. In DNA, the CDR3 is TGTGCCAGCAGCTCCGGGCGAGGGAATGAGCAGTTCTTC.